This TCR beta chain was recovered during a study of response to subunit inactivated influenza vaccine. Overall study results and limits: The authors proposed limited new T cell recruitment per seasonal influenza vaccination.

The CDR3 extends over 13 amino acids. Between the trimmed V and J ends, which lost 1 base and 5 bases, there was a span of 10 bases. Germline CDR1 reads SGDLS; CDR2 reads YYNGEE. On this clonotype: Its specificity is unknown.

A single record per CDR3 protein comes from TCRdb applying MiXCR to the RT-PCR reads. The data contain around 790,000 distinct CDR3 sequences, 21% of them seen just once; the ten biggest clones take up 10%. The specimen comprised PBMCs from blood, sampled about 5 days after vaccination. The chain has TRBV9 and TRBJ2-7, with D perhaps matching TRBD1 (5 bases). This TCR was recovered from a man aged 50 or older who received an inactivated influenza vaccine. The chain's CDR3 is CASSVQGADEQYF. CDR3 sequence (DNA): TGTGCCAGCAGCGTACAAGGGGCTGACGAGCAGTACTTC.